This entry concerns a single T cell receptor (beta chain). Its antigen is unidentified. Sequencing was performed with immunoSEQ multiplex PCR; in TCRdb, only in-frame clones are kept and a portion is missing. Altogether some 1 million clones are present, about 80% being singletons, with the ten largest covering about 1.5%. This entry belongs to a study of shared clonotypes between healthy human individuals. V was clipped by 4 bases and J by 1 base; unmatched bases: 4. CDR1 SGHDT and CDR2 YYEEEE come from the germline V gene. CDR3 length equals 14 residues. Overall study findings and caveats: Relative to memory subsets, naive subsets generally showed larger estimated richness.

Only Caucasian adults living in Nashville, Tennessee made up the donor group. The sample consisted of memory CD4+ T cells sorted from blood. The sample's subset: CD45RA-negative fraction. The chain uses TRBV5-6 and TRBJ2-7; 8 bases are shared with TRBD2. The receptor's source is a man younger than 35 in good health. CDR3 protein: CASSESGGSYEQYF. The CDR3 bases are TGTGCCAGCAGCGAAAGCGGGGGTTCCTACGAGCAGTACTTC. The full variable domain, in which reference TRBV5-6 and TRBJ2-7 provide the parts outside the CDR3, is DAGVTQSPTHLIKTRGQQVTLRCSPKSGHDTVSWYQQALGQGPQFIFQYYEEEERQRGNFPDRFSGHQFPNYSSELNVNALLLGDSALYLCASSESGGSYEQYFGPGTRLTVT.